A single sample gave rise to the 4 T cell receptor beta chains below, sequenced in a study of blood T cells in healthy people across ages (dated by TCRdb to the mid-2010s). Libraries were prepared through 5' RACE. Sequencer: Illumina HiSeq 2500. A second PCR of roughly 7 to 12 cycles was run with a J-beta primer mix and a sample-barcoded 5' primer. TCRdb cleaned the public reads at Q25 with fastp, built clones with MiXCR and kept in-frame beta chains. A single entry per CDR3 protein holds the most common genes and DNA from its merged rows. The sample data list roughly 800,000 distinct CDR3 sequences, and approximately 25% of these were observed just once. The top ten constitute approximately 3.7% of the sample. These data were also filed under a second study, of T cells of mothers and their children.

Sequencing was carried out using blood. All receptors come from a boy under 18 in good health.

The sample holds a few counts of this clonotype. This rearrangement joins TRBV12-3 or TRBV12-4 to TRBJ2-5; perhaps D is TRBD1 or TRBD2 (5 bases each). The DNA end lines up better with TRBJ2-7; the J call may be wrong. This CDR3 is built from 12 residues. The CDR3 sequence is CASMGTLNEQYF. For the CDR3, the DNA is TGTGCCAGCATGGGGACCCTCAACGAGCAGTACTTC.

This clonotype came up a few times. This rearrangement joins TRBV28 to TRBJ2-1; D possibly corresponds to TRBD1 (6 bases). This CDR3 has 14 amino acids. Looked up from germline, CDR1 is MDHEN and CDR2 is SYDVKM. Trimming cost V 5 bases and J 3 bases, with 11 bases left between them. CDR3 DNA sequence: TGTGCCAGCAGTGCCCGGGACAACTACAATGAGCAGTTCTTC. Amino acid sequence: CASSARDNYNEQFF.

The rearrangement links TRBV4-3 to TRBJ2-1, with D perhaps being TRBD1 or TRBD2 (6 bases each). CDR3 length: 16 residues. Germline lookup yields CDR1 LGHNA and CDR2 YSLEER. V was cut by 0 bases and J by 1 base, with 10 bases left in between. The CDR3 region has the DNA TGCGCCAGCAGCCAAGATACAGGGACTTCCTACAATGAGCAGTTCTTC. Its protein product is CASSQDTGTSYNEQFF.

This chain links TRBV20-1 with TRBJ2-3; 10 bases fit TRBD2. Germline lookup yields CDR1 DFQATT and CDR2 SNEGSKA (reference sequence). The CDR3 length is 16 residues. With 5 bases clipped from V and 4 bases from J, the junction kept 12 bases outside the gene matches. The CDR3 DNA sequence: TGCAGTGCTGGCCAACGAATGAGCGGGGGGGCAGATACGCAGTATTTT. It codes for CSAGQRMSGGADTQYF.